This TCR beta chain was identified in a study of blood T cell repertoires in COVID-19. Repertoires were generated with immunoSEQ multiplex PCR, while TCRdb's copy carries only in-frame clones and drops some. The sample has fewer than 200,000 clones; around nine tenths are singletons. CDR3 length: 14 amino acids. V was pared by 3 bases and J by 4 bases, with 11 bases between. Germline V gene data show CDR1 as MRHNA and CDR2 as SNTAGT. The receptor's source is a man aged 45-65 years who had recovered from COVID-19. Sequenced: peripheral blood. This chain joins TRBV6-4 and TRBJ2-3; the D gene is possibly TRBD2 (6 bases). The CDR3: CASSDRGSPDTQYF. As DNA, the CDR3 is TGTGCCAGCAGTGATCGGGGGTCGCCAGATACGCAGTATTTT.